The source of this T cell receptor (beta chain) is a study of blood T cell repertoires in COVID-19. About the research overall: COVID-19 samples from acute and convalescent phases originated in the United States, Italy and Spain. T cells, B-cell-depleted T cells, or PBMCs supplied cDNA or gDNA.

The CDR3 contains 15 residues. Looked up from germline, CDR1 is SGHNT and CDR2 is YENEEA. J gave up 3 bases and V 2 bases, and 5 bases lay outside the gene matches. As processed by the authors: Estimated nucleated cell counts came from reference gene primer amplification. The table came from immunoSEQ multiplex PCR; TCRdb's copy has only in-frame clones and leaves some out. V, J and clone size reflect that table, while D and trimming were determined from the DNA. The sample holds 100,000 or so clones, approximately 76% seen once. This chain joins TRBV11-3 and TRBJ2-7; 9 bases match TRBD2. The specimen was peripheral blood. The receptor comes from a woman in her 70s with acute or convalescent COVID-19. The CDR3 coding sequence is TGTGCCAGCAGCTTAAGGGCGGGGGGGATCTACGAGCAGTACTTC. It encodes CASSLRAGGIYEQYF.